A selection of T cell receptor beta chains follows, all from one sample in a study of cytomegalovirus exposure and HLA in healthy donors. Sequenced by immunoSEQ multiplex PCR; TCRdb stores in-frame clones only, minus some. The sample lists fewer than 200,000 clones; roughly four fifths were seen once. Sequencing input: PBMCs. Receptor source: a girl aged 2-10 years in good health and CMV-seropositive. Both conserved end residues are part of each CDR3. The D gene is left open where the match is weak. Size tells how often a clone was seen (once, few, many) or the class of an expanded clone, and some rows leave it out.

D gene	J gene	clone size	V gene	CDR3 DNA	CDR3 protein
NA	TRBJ2-2	NA	TRBV23-1	TGCGCCAGATCCCGGTTCTGGGACAATCTATACGGGGAGCTGTTTTTT	CARSRFWDNLYGELFF
NA	TRBJ2-7	NA	TRBV27	TGTGCCAGCAGTTTGGCAGGGCCCTCCTACGAGCAGTACTTC	CASSLAGPSYEQYF
TRBD2	TRBJ2-5	NA	TRBV4-2	TGTGCCAGCAGCCAAGCCTCGGGACTAGAACAGGAGACCCAGTACTTC	CASSQASGLEQETQYF
TRBD1	TRBJ1-2	few	TRBV9	TGTGCCAGCAGCCCCCGGACAGGGCACGATGGCTACACCTTC	CASSPRTGHDGYTF
NA	TRBJ1-4	NA	TRBV28	TGTGCCAGCAGTTTAGGAGCCAGCTCAACTAATGAAAAACTGTTTTTT	CASSLGASSTNEKLFF
TRBD2	TRBJ2-7	NA	TRBV5-1	TGCGCCAGCAGCTTGAAGGGGACTAGAGATGGAGAGCAGTACTTC	CASSLKGTRDGEQYF
TRBD2	TRBJ2-1	few	TRBV28	TGTGCCAGCAGTGGAGGGACTAACGCACGTGATGAGCAGTTCTTC	CASSGGTNARDEQFF
TRBD2	TRBJ2-1	NA	TRBV29-1	TGCAGCGTGGAAGGACTAGCGGGAAAGATGGTTCCGTTCTTC	CSVEGLAGKMVPFF
TRBD2	TRBJ2-2	NA	TRBV30	TGTGCCTGGAGTGTACAACTAGCGGGCGGGGAGCTGTTTTTT	CAWSVQLAGGELFF
NA	TRBJ1-5	NA	TRBV5-6	TGTGCCAGCAGCTTTCATAGGGCCAGGGCGCTTAATCAGCCCCAGCATTTT	CASSFHRARALNQPQHF
TRBD1	TRBJ1-5	once	TRBV18	TGTGCCAGCTCACCAGGATCGGGGACAGGTCCCCAGCATTTT	CASSPGSGTGPQHF
TRBD1	TRBJ1-5	NA	TRBV30	TGTGCCTGGAGTGATGACAGGGGACTTTGGGGCAATCAGCCCCAGCATTTT	CAWSDDRGLWGNQPQHF
TRBD2	TRBJ2-1	NA	TRBV9	TGTGCCAGCAGCGTCAGCGGGAGGATAAACAATGAGCAGTTCTTC	CASSVSGRINNEQFF
NA	TRBJ2-7	NA	TRBV5-1	TGCGCCAGCAGAAAGAAACAGGGATGTAACTGCGAGCAGTACTTC	CASRKKQGCNCEQYF
NA	TRBJ2-5	NA	TRBV30	TGTGCCTGGATCAAACGCGGGATTCAAGAGACCCAGTACTTC	CAWIKRGIQETQYF
NA	TRBJ2-7	once	TRBV5-1	TGCGCCAGCAGCTTGGAGACAGCCTCCTACGAGCAGTACTTC	CASSLETASYEQYF
NA	TRBJ2-1	NA	TRBV7-9	TGTGCCAGCAGCTTAGTCTGGGACTTTAGCTCCTACAATGAGCAGTTCTTC	CASSLVWDFSSYNEQFF
TRBD1	TRBJ1-2	NA	TRBV29-1	TGCAGCGTTACCCCAGGGGGCACTGGCTACACCTTC	CSVTPGGTGYTF
TRBD2	TRBJ2-3	few	TRBV30	TGTGCCTGGAGTGTACTAGCGGGAAACACAGATACGCAGTATTTT	CAWSVLAGNTDTQYF
NA	TRBJ1-1	NA	TRBV30	TGTGCCTGGAGTTACTTGGGGAGGGGCTGGACACCACGGATGAACACTGAAGCTTTCTTT	CAWSYLGRGWTPRMNTEAFF
NA	TRBJ2-7	NA	TRBV27	TGTGCCAGCAGTTTGCGGGGGCGCAGGGACGAGCAGTACTTC	CASSLRGRRDEQYF
NA	TRBJ2-3	once	TRBV5-1	TGCGCCAGCAGCCTAACCACAGATACGCAGTATTTT	CASSLTTDTQYF
TRBD1	TRBJ1-1	NA	TRBV6-5	TGTGCCAGGGTCCGGGACAGGGACAACACTGAAGCTTTCTTT	CARVRDRDNTEAFF
TRBD1	TRBJ2-7	few	TRBV27	TGTGCCAGCAGTCCCATGTTGCGGGACAGGAACTACGAGCAGTACTTC	CASSPMLRDRNYEQYF
TRBD2	TRBJ2-1	NA	TRBV4-1	TGCGCCAGCAGCCAAGTATTCGGCGGGAGGGACTACAATGAGCAGTTCTTC	CASSQVFGGRDYNEQFF
TRBD1	TRBJ2-7	NA	TRBV28	TGTGCCAGCGGGAGAGGGACAGGGGGATACGAGCAGTACTTC	CASGRGTGGYEQYF
TRBD2	TRBJ2-1	NA	TRBV29-1	TGCAGCGTGCCCCGGAGACTAGCGGGACTCTCACGCTCCTACAATGAGCAGTTCTTC	CSVPRRLAGLSRSYNEQFF
NA	TRBJ2-3	NA	TRBV10-2	TGCGCCAGCATCGAGGCTAGCTGGGGCACAGATACGCAGTATTTT	CASIEASWGTDTQYF
TRBD2	TRBJ2-2	NA	TRBV6-1	TGTGCCAGCAGAACTAGCGGTAACACCGGGGAGCTGTTTTTT	CASRTSGNTGELFF